Each of the 11 T cell receptor beta chains below was sequenced from the same sample in a study of radiotherapy plus CTLA-4 blockade in lung cancer. The table came from immunoSEQ multiplex PCR; TCRdb's copy has only in-frame clones and leaves some out. The table includes tens of thousands of clones, 60% to 75% detected once. The source material was peripheral blood, sampled from a patient treated with radiotherapy plus ipilimumab. These receptors came from a human donor with non-small cell lung cancer who had stable disease on radiotherapy plus ipilimumab.

The chain recombines TRBV2 with TRBJ2-2; possibly TRBD1 for D (5 bases). Germline-derived CDR1 and CDR2 are SNHLY and FYNNEI. The CDR3 is 14 residues long. V was shortened by 7 bases and J by 5 bases, with 14 bases between the two germline ends. CDR3 sequence (DNA): TGTGCCAGCACCTGGGGTAGGGGTACCGGGGAGCTGTTTTTT. Amino acids: CASTWGRGTGELFF.

J is TRBJ1-1 and V is TRBV18, with 11 bases aligning to TRBD1. Trimming took 0 bases from V and 5 from J; bases not matched to a gene: 5. Germline-derived CDR1 and CDR2 are KGHSH and LQKENI. This CDR3 has 16 amino acids. As DNA, the CDR3 is TGTGCCAGCTCACCACCGGGGACAGGGGGAAGGACTGAAGCTTTCTTT. Protein sequence: CASSPPGTGGRTEAFF.

CDR3 nucleotide sequence: TGTGCCAGCAGTTTTATAGGTGGAGTGTACGAGCAGTACTTC. It specifies CASSFIGGVYEQYF. The chain uses TRBV27 and TRBJ2-7; D remains unclear. The germline V gene encodes CDR1 MNHEY and CDR2 SMNVEV (reference sequence). The CDR3 consists of 14 residues. The V end lost 3 bases, the J end lost 4 bases, and 13 bases lay between the germline ends.

A few counts support this clone. CDR3 DNA sequence: TGTGCCAGCTCCCTCCTGGGGGGGAGCTCCTACGAGCAGTACGTC. Protein product: CASSLLGGSSYEQYV. V and J are TRBV18 and TRBJ2-7; 7 nucleotides align to TRBD2. Unmatched junction bases numbered 8, after V lost 6 bases and J lost 0 bases. The CDR3 loop spans 15 amino acids. Germline V CDR1 and CDR2: KGHSH, LQKENI.

There are a few counts of this clone. This chain uses TRBV7-3 with TRBJ1-1; D ambiguous. With 1 base removed from V and 3 bases from J, the gap between germline ends came to 21 bases. Germline V lookup: CDR1 SGHTA, CDR2 FQGTGA. This CDR3 contains 18 residues. CDR3 in DNA: TGTGCCAGCAGCTTAAATGGTCTACGCCGTAACGATGACACTGAAGCTTTCTTT. This translates into CASSLNGLRRNDDTEAFF.

V gene TRBV14 combines with J gene TRBJ2-5; the D gene is possibly TRBD2 (5 bases). V lost 4 bases and J lost 1, with 10 bases in between. The CDR3 consists of 14 residues. CDR1 and CDR2 from the germline V gene are SGHDN and FVKESK. CDR3 coding DNA: TGTGCCAGCAGCCCTACAAGCGGCCAAGAGACCCAGTACTTC. Translating it yields CASSPTSGQETQYF.

This clone is categorized as medium-sized. V gene TRBV6-1 combines with J gene TRBJ2-2; no clear D. This CDR3 contains 12 residues. The V gene's germline CDR1 is MNHNS and CDR2 SASEGT. V lost 8 bases, J lost 7 bases, and 11 bases lay in between. The CDR3 coding sequence is TGTGCCAGCGGGTTCTCGGGCGGGGAGCTGTTTTTT. Translating it yields CASGFSGGELFF.

V and J are TRBV19 and TRBJ1-2; 10 bases match TRBD1. Germline V CDR1 and CDR2: LNHDA, SQIVND (reference sequence). The ends lost 5 bases at V and 8 bases at J; junction bases unmatched: 8. This CDR3 contains 14 residues. The CDR3: CASSSTGTGVGYTF. As DNA, the CDR3 is TGTGCCAGTAGTTCCACCGGGACAGGGGTCGGCTACACCTTC. Full variable domain (rest looked up from reference TRBV19 and TRBJ1-2): DGGITQSPKYLFRKEGQNVTLSCEQNLNHDAMYWYRQDPGQGLRLIYYSQIVNDFQKGDIAEGYSVSREKKESFPLTVTSAQKNPTAFYLCASSSTGTGVGYTFGSGTRLTVV.

The chain is built from TRBV9 and TRBJ2-1; TRBD2 matches 11 bases. Germline-derived CDR1 and CDR2 are SGDLS and YYNGEE. This CDR3 is built from 16 residues. Trimming cost V 4 bases and J 5 bases; bases outside gene matches: 8. The DNA for the CDR3 is TGTGCCAGCAGCCAAACCGGGACTAGCGGACACAATGAGCAGTTCTTC. This translates into CASSQTGTSGHNEQFF.

The CDR3 DNA is TGTGCCAGCAGGGCCCGGGACAGTTCCTACGAGGGGTACTTC. It specifies CASRARDSSYEGYF. The genes are TRBV2 and TRBJ2-7, with 7 bases identical to TRBD1. This CDR3 has 14 amino acids. The V segment lost 6 bases and the J segment 12 bases; nucleotides outside the gene matches: 17. From germline, CDR1 is SNHLY and CDR2 FYNNEI.

The chain combines TRBV14 with TRBJ2-7, with 10 bases matching TRBD1. The CDR3 spans 15 residues. Losses at the gene ends were 3 bases for V and 2 bases for J; bases not matched to a gene: 4. The germline gives CDR1 SGHDN, CDR2 FVKESK. CDR3 DNA: TGTGCCAGCAGCCACGCCGGGACAGGGGCCTACGAGCAGTACTTC. Its protein is CASSHAGTGAYEQYF.